This T cell receptor beta chain was captured by sequencing in a study of vaccination effects on CD4 cells after COVID-19. Notes on the study in general: The authors studied few convalescent patients and collected no early post-infection timepoints.

Method: immunoSEQ multiplex PCR; TCRdb's copy keeps in-frame clones and lacks some. This table has 25,000 or so clones, about 70% appearing once. The CDR3 runs to 15 residues. Germline values: CDR1 MDHEN, CDR2 SYDVKM. The V end lost 3 bases, the J end lost 7 bases, and 15 bases lay between the germline ends. Peptide-pool stimulation followed by sequencing identified expanded antigen-specific CD4+ clonotypes in the ViraFEST assay. Subsequent to 10 days of culture, CD4+ T cells were isolated. Everyone in the study got two shots of either the BNT162b2 or mRNA-1273 vaccine. Nucleocapsid antibodies stayed negative before and after vaccination, showing no earlier SARS-CoV-2 infection. PBMC were cultured at a few million per well with approximately 10 IU/ml IL-2 and around 9 ug/ml peptides. Concerning this clone itself: Its antigen is not known.

The J gene is TRBJ1-4, the V gene TRBV28; D remains ambiguous. This sequence was found in a human donor who received a COVID-19 vaccine. The material was CD4+ T cells from PBMCs cultured with SARS-CoV-2 spike peptides, obtained after COVID-19 vaccination. Written as DNA, the CDR3 is TGTGCCAGCAGTTTCTACCGGGCCAAAGGTGAAAAACTGTTTTTT. Translation: CASSFYRAKGEKLFF.